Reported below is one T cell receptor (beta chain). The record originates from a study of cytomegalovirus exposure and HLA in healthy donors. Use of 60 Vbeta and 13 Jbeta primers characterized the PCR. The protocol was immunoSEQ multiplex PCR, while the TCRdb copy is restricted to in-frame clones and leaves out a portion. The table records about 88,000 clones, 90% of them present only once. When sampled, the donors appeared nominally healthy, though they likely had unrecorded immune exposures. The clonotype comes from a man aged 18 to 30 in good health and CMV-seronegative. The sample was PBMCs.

As DNA, the CDR3 is TGTGCCAGCACCCAGCCGGGACAGACGAACACCGGGGAGCTGTTTTTT. This sequence encodes CASTQPGQTNTGELFF. V gene TRBV28 combines with J gene TRBJ2-2; 7 positions match TRBD1. Per the germline V gene, CDR1 is MDHEN and CDR2 is SYDVKM. Unmatched junction bases numbered 8, after V lost 7 bases and J lost 0 bases. This CDR3 has 16 residues.